This record covers a single TCR beta chain. This specimen belongs to a study of blood T cell repertoires in COVID-19. The ends were cut back, 1 base at V and 5 bases at J, with 8 bases in the middle. Germline V gene lookup returns CDR1 KGHDR and CDR2 SFDVKD. The CDR3 is 14 amino acids. Assay used: immunoSEQ multiplex PCR; TCRdb lists only in-frame clones, some missing. The repertoire includes a few hundred thousand clones, about 85% of them detected once, and about 6% sits in the top ten. The rearrangement joins TRBV24-1 to TRBJ1-5; D is possibly TRBD1 (5 bases). The origin of this receptor is a woman in her 30s who had recovered from COVID-19. The source material was PBMCs or T cells enriched from blood (not recorded which). CDR3 DNA: TGTGCCACCAGTGATTTTGGGGGGGATCAGCCCCAGCATTTT. As protein: CATSDFGGDQPQHF.